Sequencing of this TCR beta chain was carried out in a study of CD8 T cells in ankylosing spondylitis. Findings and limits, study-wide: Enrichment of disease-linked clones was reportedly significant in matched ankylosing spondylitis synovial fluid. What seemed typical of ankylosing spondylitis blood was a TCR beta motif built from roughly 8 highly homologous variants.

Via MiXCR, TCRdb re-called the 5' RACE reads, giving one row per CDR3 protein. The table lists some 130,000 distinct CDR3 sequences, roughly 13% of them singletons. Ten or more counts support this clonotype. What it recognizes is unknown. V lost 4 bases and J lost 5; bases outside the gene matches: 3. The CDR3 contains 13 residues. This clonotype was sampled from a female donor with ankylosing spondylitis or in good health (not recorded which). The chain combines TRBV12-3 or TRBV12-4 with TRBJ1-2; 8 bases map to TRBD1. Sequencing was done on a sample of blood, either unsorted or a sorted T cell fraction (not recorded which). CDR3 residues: CASSSRGPYGYTF. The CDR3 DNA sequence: TGTGCCAGCAGTTCCAGGGGGCCATATGGCTACACCTTC.